This entry is about one TCR beta chain. No antigen is known for it. This sample stems from a study of T cells after yellow fever vaccination. Looking at the study overall: Researchers used SMART-Seq v4 Ultra Low Input to prepare fractions that had low cell numbers.

The CDR3 contains 16 residues. Germline V gene data show CDR1 as LGHNA and CDR2 as YSLEER. The ends lost 0 bases at V and 1 base at J; junction bases unmatched: 4. TCRdb used MiXCR to reprocess the 5' RACE reads, holding one entry per CDR3 protein. The data contain 450,000 to 550,000 distinct CDR3 sequences, roughly 19% of them singletons. Study conclusions and caveats: Faster peaking, at day 5 versus 15, marked a secondary response that was weaker. Once the booster was given, most primary-vaccination clones reappeared, at about 97% for CD4 and more than 85% for CD8. Abundant clonotypes from the bulk population could have been carried over as contaminants into FACS-sorted repertoires.

The chain combines TRBV4-3 with TRBJ2-3; 7 bases align to TRBD1. The source of this sequence is a man aged 30 to 45 who received the YFV17D yellow fever vaccine. The input for sequencing was PBMCs, taken 15 days after the yellow fever booster vaccination. For the CDR3, the DNA is TGCGCCAGCAGCCAAGATCCGCAGGGGGGCACAGATACGCAGTATTTT. Translating gives CASSQDPQGGTDTQYF.